This is a list of T cell receptor beta chains from one sample in a study of blood T cell repertoires in COVID-19. Using immunoSEQ multiplex PCR, the repertoire was profiled, and TCRdb retains in-frame clones only, with some absent. The table has 200,000 or so clones, around 83% seen once; the top ten hold about 6%. Material: peripheral blood. The receptors were sampled from a woman in her forties with acute or convalescent COVID-19. Both conserved end residues are part of each CDR3. Fields, in order: CDR3 protein, CDR3 DNA, V gene, D gene, clone size, J gene. D genes are given only for firm matches. Clone size is shown for a subset of rows, as once, few, many or a class of expanded clone.

CASSPEKAGNTEAFF,TGTGCCAGCAGCCCCGAAAAAGCAGGGAACACTGAAGCTTTCTTT,TRBV11-2,.,few,TRBJ1-1
CASSHSGVVWVSYGYTF,TGTGCCAGCAGCCACTCCGGGGTCGTATGGGTATCCTATGGCTACACCTTC,TRBV7-3,.,.,TRBJ1-2
CASSQGGLAGGSDTQYF,TGCGCCAGCAGCCAAGGAGGACTAGCGGGAGGTTCAGATACGCAGTATTTT,TRBV4-1,TRBD2,.,TRBJ2-3
CASSLDQSGTSGTNEQFF,TGTGCCAGCAGCTTAGATCAATCGGGGACTAGCGGGACCAATGAGCAGTTCTTC,TRBV11-3,TRBD2,few,TRBJ2-1
CASSPGGGTDLYEQYF,TGTGCCAGCAGCCCCGGTGGGGGGACAGATTTATACGAGCAGTACTTC,TRBV7-9,.,.,TRBJ2-7
CASSPGGQGASGELFF,TGTGCCAGCAGCCCGGGGGGACAGGGGGCATCCGGGGAGCTGTTTTTT,TRBV28,TRBD1,.,TRBJ2-2
CASSPGTGGNTIYF,TGTGCCAGCTCCCCCGGGACAGGAGGAAACACCATATATTTT,TRBV18,TRBD1,once,TRBJ1-3
CASSRGQDNQPQHF,TGTGCCAGCAGCCGTGGACAGGATAATCAGCCCCAGCATTTT,TRBV4-2,TRBD1,.,TRBJ1-5
CASSRRGTGELFF,TGTGCCAGCAGTCGACGAGGGACCGGGGAGCTGTTTTTT,TRBV28,.,.,TRBJ2-2
CASSFGGHSAGELFF,TGTGCCAGCAGCTTCGGGGGGCATTCCGCCGGGGAGCTGTTTTTT,TRBV11-3,.,.,TRBJ2-2
CASSRGQNEKLFF,TGTGCCAGCAGTCGGGGACAGAATGAAAAACTGTTTTTT,TRBV7-9,TRBD1,.,TRBJ1-4
CASSPRQGRETQYF,TGTGCCAGCAGCCCCAGGCAGGGGAGAGAGACCCAGTACTTC,TRBV14,.,.,TRBJ2-5
CASSQTGTGDYNEQFF,TGTGCCAGCAGTCAAACCGGGACAGGGGACTACAATGAGCAGTTCTTC,TRBV4-2,TRBD1,few,TRBJ2-1
CASSQERDPPYNEQFF,TGTGCCAGCAGCCAAGAGCGGGACCCACCCTACAATGAGCAGTTCTTC,TRBV4-2,.,.,TRBJ2-1
CATSDTGQVYNEQFF,TGTGCCACCAGTGACACAGGTCAAGTCTACAATGAGCAGTTCTTC,TRBV24-1,.,once,TRBJ2-1
CASSLRPGTALAGVLNIQYF,TGTGCCAGCAGCTTGCGGCCCGGGACTGCACTAGCGGGAGTGTTAAACATTCAGTACTTC,TRBV5-5,TRBD2,.,TRBJ2-4
CASSLAYYEQFF,TGCGCCAGCAGCTTGGCTTACTATGAGCAGTTCTTC,TRBV5-1,.,few,TRBJ2-1
CAGGQRFSTDTQYF,TGTGCCGGCGGACAGCGATTTTCCACAGATACGCAGTATTTT,TRBV28,.,.,TRBJ2-3
CASSEEGWYNEQFF,TGTGCCAGCAGTGAGGAGGGTTGGTACAATGAGCAGTTCTTC,TRBV6-4,.,.,TRBJ2-1
CASSLVSRDYEQYF,TGTGCCAGCAGCTTGGTCTCCAGGGACTACGAGCAGTACTTC,TRBV5-4,.,.,TRBJ2-7
CASTIALAGGSNEQFF,TGTGCCAGCACCATAGCCTTAGCGGGAGGTTCAAATGAGCAGTTCTTC,TRBV7-2,TRBD2,.,TRBJ2-1
CSVALGRYNEQFF,TGCAGCGTTGCACTGGGGAGATACAATGAGCAGTTCTTC,TRBV29-1,.,.,TRBJ2-1
CASSFTEGARDTQYF,TGTGCCAGCAGTTTCACAGAGGGGGCGCGGGATACGCAGTATTTT,TRBV27,TRBD1,once,TRBJ2-3
CASSPPGGSSYEQYF,TGTGCCAGCTCACCACCTGGGGGGAGTTCCTACGAGCAGTACTTC,TRBV18,.,.,TRBJ2-7
CASSFLDRVSNQPQHF,TGTGCCAGCAGTTTTTTGGACAGGGTGAGCAATCAGCCCCAGCATTTT,TRBV28,TRBD1,.,TRBJ1-5
CASSDRQGRYEQYF,TGTGCCAGCAGTGACCGACAGGGGAGGTACGAGCAGTACTTC,TRBV25-1,TRBD1,.,TRBJ2-7
CASSLNPGQSSGANVLTF,TGTGCCAGCAGCTTAAATCCCGGACAGAGCTCTGGGGCCAACGTCCTGACTTTC,TRBV11-2,.,.,TRBJ2-6
CASRQGGRNEQFF,TGTGCCAGCAGGCAAGGCGGGAGGAATGAGCAGTTCTTC,TRBV12-3/TRBV12-4,TRBD2,.,TRBJ2-1
CASSPGGGHAGGYTF,TGTGCCAGCAGCCCTGGGGGGGGCCACGCGGGGGGCTACACCTTC,TRBV7-2,.,.,TRBJ1-2
CATSSSWGDYEQYF,TGTGCCACCAGTAGTAGCTGGGGGGACTACGAGCAGTACTTC,TRBV24-1,.,.,TRBJ2-7
CASSLLDRGPYNSPLHF,TGTGCCAGCAGCCTATTGGACAGGGGGCCCTATAATTCACCCCTCCACTTT,TRBV2,TRBD1,.,TRBJ1-6
CASSQEERTHPSDTQYF,TGTGCCAGCAGCCAAGAAGAGCGGACTCACCCTTCGGATACGCAGTATTTT,TRBV4-2,.,.,TRBJ2-3
CASSPSGRAIDTQYF,TGCGCCAGCAGCCCGAGCGGGAGGGCGATAGATACGCAGTATTTT,TRBV5-1,TRBD2,.,TRBJ2-3
CASSPSPGGADQPQHF,TGTGCCAGCTCACCTTCCCCAGGGGGCGCGGACCAGCCCCAGCATTTT,TRBV18,TRBD1,.,TRBJ1-5
CASSYIRGETQYF,TGTGCCAGCAGCTACATCAGGGGAGAGACCCAGTACTTC,TRBV7-2,.,few,TRBJ2-5
CASSINRGSPLHF,TGTGCCAGTAGTATTAATCGGGGTTCACCCCTCCACTTT,TRBV19,.,.,TRBJ1-6
CASSETGAGELFF,TGTGCCAGCAGTGAGACAGGGGCCGGGGAGCTGTTTTTT,TRBV6-1,TRBD1,.,TRBJ2-2
CASSPGGRGYEQYF,TGTGCCAGCTCACCAGGGGGCAGGGGCTACGAGCAGTACTTC,TRBV18,.,.,TRBJ2-7
CASSLVGQGAVNSPLHF,TGCGCCAGCAGCTTGGTGGGACAGGGGGCCGTTAATTCACCCCTCCACTTT,TRBV5-1,TRBD1,.,TRBJ1-6
CASSSPGGPSYGYTF,TGTGCCAGCAGCTCCCCAGGGGGCCCTAGCTATGGCTACACCTTC,TRBV7-2,TRBD1,.,TRBJ1-2
CASSSGTGTTEAFF,TGTGCCAGCAGCTCCGGGACAGGGACCACTGAAGCTTTCTTT,TRBV7-3,TRBD1,.,TRBJ1-1
CASSPDMTYEQYF,TGTGCCAGCAGCCCGGACATGACCTACGAGCAGTACTTC,TRBV6-5,.,.,TRBJ2-7
CASSESGTDTQYF,TGTGCCAGCAGTGAATCGGGCACAGATACGCAGTATTTT,TRBV6-4,.,.,TRBJ2-3
CASSLDGGGDSPLHF,TGCGCCAGCAGCTTGGACGGGGGAGGGGATTCACCCCTCCACTTT,TRBV5-1,.,.,TRBJ1-6
CASSVTGLSYEQYF,TGTGCCAGCAGCGTGACAGGGTTAAGCTACGAGCAGTACTTC,TRBV9,TRBD1,.,TRBJ2-7
CASSPTPANTEAFF,TGTGCCAGCAGCCCGACACCAGCGAACACTGAAGCTTTCTTT,TRBV7-3,.,.,TRBJ1-1
CASSQEAGVIQYF,TGTGCCAGCAGCCAAGAGGCCGGGGTCATTCAGTACTTC,TRBV4-2,.,few,TRBJ2-4